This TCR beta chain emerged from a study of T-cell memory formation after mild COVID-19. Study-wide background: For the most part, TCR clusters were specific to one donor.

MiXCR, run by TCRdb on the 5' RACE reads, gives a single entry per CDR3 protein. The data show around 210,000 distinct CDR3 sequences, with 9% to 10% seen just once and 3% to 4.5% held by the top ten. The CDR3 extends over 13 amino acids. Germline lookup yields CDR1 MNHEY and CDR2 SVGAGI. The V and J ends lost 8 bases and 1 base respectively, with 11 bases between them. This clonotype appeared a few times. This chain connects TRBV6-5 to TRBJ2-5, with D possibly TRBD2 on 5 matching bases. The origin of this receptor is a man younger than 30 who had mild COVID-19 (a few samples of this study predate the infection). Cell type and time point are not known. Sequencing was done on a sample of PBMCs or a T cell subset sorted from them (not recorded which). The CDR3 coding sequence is TGTGCCAGCCGTCTAGCTCCCCAAGAGACCCAGTACTTC. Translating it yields CASRLAPQETQYF.